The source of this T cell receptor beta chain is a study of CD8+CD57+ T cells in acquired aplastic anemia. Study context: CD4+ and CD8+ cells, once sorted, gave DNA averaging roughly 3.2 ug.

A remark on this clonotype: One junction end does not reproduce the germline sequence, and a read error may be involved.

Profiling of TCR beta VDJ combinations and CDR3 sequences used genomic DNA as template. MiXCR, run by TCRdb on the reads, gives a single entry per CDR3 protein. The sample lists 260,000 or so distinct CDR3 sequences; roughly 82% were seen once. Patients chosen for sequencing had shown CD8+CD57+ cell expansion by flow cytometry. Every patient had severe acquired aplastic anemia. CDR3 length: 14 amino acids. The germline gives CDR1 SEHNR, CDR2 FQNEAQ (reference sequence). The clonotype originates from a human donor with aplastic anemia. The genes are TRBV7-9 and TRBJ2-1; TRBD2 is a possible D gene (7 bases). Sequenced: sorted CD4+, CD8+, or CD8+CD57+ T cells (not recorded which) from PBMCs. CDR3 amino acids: CASSKGGERAPQHF. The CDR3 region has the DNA TGTGCCAGCAGCAAGGGGGGGGAGCGGGCACCCCAGCACTTC. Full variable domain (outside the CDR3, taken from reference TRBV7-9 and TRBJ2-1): DTGVSQNPRHKITKRGQNVTFRCDPISEHNRLYWYRQTLGQGPEFLTYFQNEAQLEKSRLLSDRFSAERPKGSFSTLEIQRTEQGDSAMYLCASSKGGERAPQHFGPGTRLTVL.